The 8 T cell receptor beta chains below all came from one sample that was sequenced in a study of glioma-infiltrating T cells after dendritic cell vaccination. Measured with immunoSEQ multiplex PCR; TCRdb has only the in-frame clones, and not every one. Here the sample spans fewer than 95,000 clones, 75% to 90% being singletons. Time point here: after dendritic cell vaccination, including at tumor progression/relapse. The sample here was blood, taken after dendritic cell vaccination. The source of these receptors is a human donor with glioblastoma.

The chain employs TRBV25-1 and TRBJ1-1; the D is unclear. The germline gives CDR1 MGHDK, CDR2 SYGVNS. This CDR3 comprises 15 residues. V was shortened by 5 bases and J by 0 bases, with 13 bases between the two germline ends. The CDR3, as DNA: TGTGCCAGCAGTCGCGGGGTTGCGATGAACACTGAAGCTTTCTTT. Translation: CASSRGVAMNTEAFF.

CDR3 DNA sequence: TGTGCCAGCAGCTTAGATGGGGCCCGTCAGCCCCAGCATTTT. It specifies CASSLDGARQPQHF. The chain is built from TRBV7-9 and TRBJ1-5; D is perhaps TRBD1 (5 bases). Trimming took 1 base from V and 6 from J, leaving 10 bases between them. Looked up from germline, CDR1 is SEHNR and CDR2 is FQNEAQ (reference sequence). CDR3 size: 14 residues. The variable domain in full, with the rest retrieved from reference TRBV7-9 and TRBJ1-5, is DTGVSQNPRHKITKRGQNVTFRCDPISEHNRLYWYRQTLGQGPEFLTYFQNEAQLEKSRLLSDRFSAERPKGSFSTLEIQRTEQGDSAMYLCASSLDGARQPQHFGDGTRLSIL.

V and J are TRBV9 and TRBJ2-5; 8 nucleotides align to TRBD2. Germline V gives CDR1 SGDLS, CDR2 YYNGEE. The length of the CDR3 is 12 residues. The ends lost 5 bases at V and 5 bases at J; junction bases unmatched: 2. CDR3 residues: CASSRGGETQYF. The CDR3 DNA is TGTGCCAGCAGTCGGGGGGGGGAGACCCAGTACTTC.

In its sample, this clone was seen many times. The chain couples TRBV27 to TRBJ1-2, with 7 bases identical to TRBD1. CDR3 length: 15 amino acids. The trim removed 5 bases at V and 4 bases at J, leaving 10 bases unmatched. The germline V gene has CDR1 MNHEY and CDR2 SMNVEV (reference sequence). The CDR3 loop reads CASSILSGGSYGYTF. The CDR3 bases are TGTGCCAGCAGTATCTTATCAGGGGGGAGCTATGGCTACACCTTC.

J is TRBJ2-7 and V is TRBV5-1; TRBD1 aligns across 8 bases. This CDR3 has 14 residues. J gave up 4 bases and V 4 bases, and 7 bases lay outside the gene matches. From germline, CDR1 is SGHRS and CDR2 YFSETQ. CDR3 loop: CASSTRGLGYEQYF. Written as DNA, the CDR3 is TGCGCCAGCAGCACCAGGGGGCTCGGGTACGAGCAGTACTTC.

This chain joins TRBV2 and TRBJ2-3; 7 nucleotides match TRBD2. V gave up 4 bases and J gave up 5 bases; unmatched junction bases: 9. CDR1 and CDR2 (germline): SNHLY, FYNNEI. CDR3 size: 15 residues. CDR3 residues: CASSVTSGTLDTQYF. CDR3 in DNA: TGTGCCAGCAGTGTTACAAGCGGGACCCTAGATACGCAGTATTTT.

CDR3 protein: CASVGGGQLFF. In nucleotides, the CDR3 is TGTGCCAGCGTGGGCGGGGGGCAGCTGTTTTTT. The J gene is TRBJ2-2, the V gene TRBV25-1; TRBD2 matches at 8 bases. CDR1 is MGHDK, CDR2 SYGVNS, per germline. V lost 8 bases and J lost 12; bases outside the gene matches: 5. The CDR3 contains 11 residues.

The count of this clone is one. The chain is built from TRBV29-1 and TRBJ2-1, with D perhaps TRBD1 (5 bases). Trimming removed 4 bases from V and 0 bases from J, with 13 bases in between. CDR3 length: 15 amino acids. CDR1 and CDR2 (germline): SQVTM, ANQGSEA. As DNA, the CDR3 is TGCAGCGTTGTACAGGATGATCGCTCCTACAATGAGCAGTTCTTC. This codes for CSVVQDDRSYNEQFF.